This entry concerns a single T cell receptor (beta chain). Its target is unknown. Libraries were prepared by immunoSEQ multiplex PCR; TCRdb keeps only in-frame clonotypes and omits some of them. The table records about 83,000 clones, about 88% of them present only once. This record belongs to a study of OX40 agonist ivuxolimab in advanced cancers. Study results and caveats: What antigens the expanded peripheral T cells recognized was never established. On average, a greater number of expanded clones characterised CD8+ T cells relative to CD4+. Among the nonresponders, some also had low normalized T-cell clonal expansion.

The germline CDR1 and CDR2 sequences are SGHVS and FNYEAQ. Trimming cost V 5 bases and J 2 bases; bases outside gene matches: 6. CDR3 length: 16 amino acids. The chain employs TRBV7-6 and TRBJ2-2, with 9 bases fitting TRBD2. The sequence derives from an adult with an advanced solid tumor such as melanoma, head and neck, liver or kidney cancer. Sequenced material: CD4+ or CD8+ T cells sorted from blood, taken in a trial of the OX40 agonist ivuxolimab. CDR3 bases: TGTGCCAGCAGCAGACGGCGGGGGGGTAACACCGGGGAGCTGTTTTTT. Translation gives CASSRRRGGNTGELFF.